Following are 20 T cell receptor beta chains from one sample sequenced in a study of T cell changes during pregnancy in multiple sclerosis. TCRdb keeps only in-frame clones here, not all; method: immunoSEQ multiplex PCR. The data show 30,000 to 45,000 clones, around nine tenths seen once. The source was CD4+ T cells from peripheral blood mononuclear cells, collected in the third trimester of pregnancy. All receptors come from a female donor with multiple sclerosis, enrolled in a pregnancy study.

The chain employs TRBV19 and TRBJ2-7; D not resolved. The CDR3 runs to 13 residues. Looked up from germline, CDR1 is LNHDA and CDR2 is SQIVND (reference sequence). V shed 5 bases and J shed 1 base, with 9 bases lying between them. The CDR3 bases are TGTGCCAGTAGTCTCTCCCGGTCCTACGAGCAGTACTTC. This sequence encodes CASSLSRSYEQYF.

This clone appeared a few times. The CDR3 nucleotides read TGTGCCAGCAGCTTGAACCCAGGGGGCGGATACAACGAGCAGTACTTC. Its protein is CASSLNPGGGYNEQYF. V gene TRBV9 combines with J gene TRBJ2-7, with 8 bases that match TRBD1. With V trimmed by 4 bases and J by 5 bases, 14 bases remained unmatched. The V gene's germline CDR1 is SGDLS and CDR2 YYNGEE. The CDR3 has 16 amino acids.

The genes are TRBV25-1 and TRBJ2-5; TRBD2 matches 7 bases. From germline, CDR1 is MGHDK and CDR2 SYGVNS. The CDR3 extends over 15 amino acids. Trimming cost V 4 bases and J 2 bases; bases outside gene matches: 7. CDR3 DNA sequence: TGTGCCAGCAGTGTCTGGGGGGGATCTCAAGAGACCCAGTACTTC. The encoded protein is CASSVWGGSQETQYF.

The chain combines TRBV28 with TRBJ2-1; 10 nucleotides match TRBD2. The CDR3 is 15 amino acids. CDR1 MDHEN and CDR2 SYDVKM come from the germline V gene. V shed 5 bases, J shed 2 bases, and the junction held 3 bases outside the gene matches. In DNA, the CDR3 is TGTGCCAGCAGTCTCAGCGGGAGGGCCTACAATGAGCAGTTCTTC. This codes for CASSLSGRAYNEQFF.

This sequence joins TRBV6-1 and TRBJ1-5; 7 positions match TRBD1. Germline V gene data show CDR1 as MNHNS and CDR2 as SASEGT. The CDR3 has 14 residues. J lost 1 base, V lost 7 bases, and 4 bases had no gene match. CDR3 loop: CASILTGSNQPQHF. CDR3 coding DNA: TGTGCCAGCATCCTGACAGGGAGCAATCAGCCCCAGCATTTT.

The rearrangement joins TRBV28 to TRBJ2-5, with D unresolved. Trimming cost V 2 bases and J 0 bases, with 4 bases left between them. CDR3 length equals 13 residues. CDR1 and CDR2 (germline): MDHEN, SYDVKM. CDR3 coding DNA: TGTGCCAGCAGTTTAGCGAACCAAGAGACCCAGTACTTC. This sequence encodes CASSLANQETQYF.

V is TRBV5-1 and J is TRBJ2-3; weak D call: TRBD1 (5 bases). V was trimmed by 0 bases and J by 4 bases, leaving 9 bases between them. Germline CDR1 and CDR2: SGHRS and YFSETQ. The CDR3 is 14 amino acids. CDR3 residues: CASSLAQGADTQYF. The CDR3 nucleotides read TGCGCCAGCAGCTTGGCCCAGGGTGCAGATACGCAGTATTTT.

V and J are TRBV7-2 and TRBJ1-5; 10 bases align to TRBD1. Per germline, CDR1 SGHTA and CDR2 FQGNSA. Trimming removed 3 bases from V and 0 bases from J; junction bases left unmatched: 5. The CDR3 runs 17 residues. The CDR3 sequence is CASSLGQGSYSNQPQHF. The CDR3 DNA sequence: TGTGCCAGCAGCTTGGGACAGGGGTCTTATAGCAATCAGCCCCAGCATTTT.

J is TRBJ1-3 and V is TRBV9; TRBD1 agrees at 8 bases. V shed 3 bases and J 2 bases; nucleotides not matched to a gene: 10. Looked up from germline, CDR1 is SGDLS and CDR2 is YYNGEE. The CDR3 spans 17 residues. CDR3 residues: CASSGRDRSFPGNTIYF. DNA for the CDR3: TGTGCCAGCAGCGGCCGGGACAGGAGTTTCCCTGGAAACACCATATATTTT.

The chain links TRBV28 to TRBJ1-3, with 7 bases that match TRBD1. The germline gives CDR1 MDHEN, CDR2 SYDVKM. The CDR3 has 16 residues. V shed 3 bases and J 0 bases; nucleotides not matched to a gene: 5. The CDR3 is CASSLRQGSSGNTIYF. CDR3 nucleotides: TGTGCCAGCAGTTTGAGACAGGGAAGCTCTGGAAACACCATATATTTT.

This chain connects TRBV14 to TRBJ2-1; a weak D match, TRBD2 (6 bases). The ends were cut back, 4 bases at V and 1 base at J, with 8 bases in the middle. The CDR3 is 14 residues long. Germline-derived CDR1 and CDR2 are SGHDN and FVKESK. CDR3 in DNA: TGTGCCAGCAGCCGGGACTCGTCCTACAATGAGCAGTTCTTC. Residues: CASSRDSSYNEQFF.

The chain combines TRBV5-4 with TRBJ2-1, with 7 bases aligning to TRBD1. The V and J ends lost 6 bases and 9 bases, in that order; junction bases with no gene match: 9. The CDR3 is made up of 13 amino acids. The germline V gene has CDR1 SGHNT and CDR2 YYREEE (reference sequence). CDR3 DNA: TGTGCCAGCACCCGTAGGGGGCCGGGTGAGCAGTTCTTC. Translating it yields CASTRRGPGEQFF.

The V call is TRBV7-2, the J call TRBJ2-3; 8 bases fit TRBD2. V lost 7 bases, J lost 1 base, and 7 bases stayed unmatched. The CDR3 sequence is 15 residues long. Germline V gives CDR1 SGHTA, CDR2 FQGNSA. The CDR3 DNA reads as TGTGCCAGCACTTCCCCGGGAGGGCGCACAGATACGCAGTATTTT. It codes for CASTSPGGRTDTQYF.

This rearrangement joins TRBV29-1 to TRBJ2-1; D remains unclear. The ends were cut back, 4 bases at V and 6 bases at J, with 7 bases in the middle. Germline V gene sequence: CDR1 SQVTM, CDR2 ANQGSEA. This CDR3 comprises 11 residues. CDR3 sequence: CSVGTVNEQFF. CDR3 DNA: TGCAGCGTTGGAACAGTCAATGAGCAGTTCTTC.

On this clone: At one boundary the junction diverges from the germline segment, which might be a read error. V is TRBV7-9 and J is TRBJ2-1; possibly TRBD2 for D (6 bases). This CDR3 comprises 14 residues. Germline lookup yields CDR1 SEHNR and CDR2 FQNEAQ (reference sequence). CDR3 in DNA: TGTGCCAGCAGCCTAGCCGGAGGGTACAATGAGCAGTTCTTC. This encodes CASSLAGGYNEQFF.

The genes are TRBV4-1 and TRBJ2-7; possible D gene TRBD1, 5 bases. This CDR3 contains 16 residues. The germline gives CDR1 MGHRA, CDR2 YSYEKL. With 0 bases removed from V and 2 bases from J, the gap between germline ends came to 14 bases. CDR3 sequence: CASSQDGGAGTYEQYF. CDR3 coding DNA: TGCGCCAGCAGCCAAGATGGTGGGGCAGGTACCTACGAGCAGTACTTC.

The genes are TRBV30 and TRBJ1-3, with 10 bases fitting TRBD1. The CDR3 consists of 14 residues. V lost 6 bases and J lost 3; bases outside the gene matches: 5. Germline CDR1 reads GTSNPN; CDR2 reads SVGIG (reference sequence). CDR3 DNA sequence: TGTGCCTGTCGACAGGGGGCGCGTGGAAACACCATATATTTT. The encoded protein is CACRQGARGNTIYF.

This chain links TRBV7-8 with TRBJ2-1, with D perhaps matching TRBD1 (6 bases). From germline, CDR1 is SGHVS and CDR2 FQNEAQ. This CDR3 is built from 15 residues. V lost 5 bases, J lost 5 bases, and 16 bases lay in between. The chain's CDR3 is CASSARQALNNEQFF. CDR3 in DNA: TGTGCCAGCAGCGCCCGACAGGCACTAAACAATGAGCAGTTCTTC. Complete variable domain (other parts from reference TRBV7-8 and TRBJ2-1): GAGVSQSPRYKVAKRGQDVALRCDPISGHVSLFWYQQALGQGPEFLTYFQNEAQLDKSGLPSDRFFAERPEGSVSTLKIQRTQQEDSAVYLCASSARQALNNEQFFGPGTRLTVL.

V is TRBV2 and J is TRBJ1-2; 8 positions match TRBD1. V was pared by 2 bases and J by 8 bases, with 10 bases of the junction left unmatched. The CDR3 is 15 residues long. Germline CDR1 is SNHLY and CDR2 is FYNNEI. CDR3 coding DNA: TGTGCCAGCAGTGAACGTGGACAGGGTATATTCGGCTACACCTTC. Encoded protein: CASSERGQGIFGYTF.

This clone was picked up one time. The chain has TRBV7-2 and TRBJ2-1; 8 bases are a match to TRBD2. Germline assignment: CDR1 SGHTA and CDR2 FQGNSA. V was pared by 5 bases and J by 8 bases, with 14 bases of the junction left unmatched. The CDR3 extends over 16 amino acids. The CDR3 spells CASSPQVWREVDEQFF. The DNA for the CDR3 is TGTGCCAGCAGCCCGCAGGTCTGGCGGGAGGTGGATGAGCAGTTCTTC.